The rows below give T cell receptor beta chains drawn from one sample of a study of early T cells in non-severe SARS-CoV-2 infection. TCRdb ran MiXCR on the 5' RACE reads and lists one entry per CDR3 protein. In the table there are around 66,000 distinct CDR3 sequences, more than 5.5% of which are singletons. Source: whole blood, taken at baseline. These receptors all come from an adult who was a healthcare worker with PCR-confirmed SARS-CoV-2 infection or an uninfected control (not recorded which). The CDR3 runs from the conserved cysteine through the conserved F or W. The D gene is left open where the match is weak.

d_gene: TRBD1
v_gene: TRBV4-3
j_gene: TRBJ2-2
CDR3aa: CASSLDRATGELFF

d_gene: TRBD2
v_gene: TRBV7-9
j_gene: TRBJ2-2
CDR3aa: CASSTRTSGPTGELFF

d_gene: .
v_gene: TRBV3-1
j_gene: TRBJ2-7
CDR3aa: CASSHRAGATYEQYF

d_gene: .
v_gene: TRBV29-1
j_gene: TRBJ2-1
CDR3aa: CSVEAGYSYNEQFF

d_gene: TRBD1
v_gene: TRBV5-6
j_gene: TRBJ2-1
CDR3aa: CASSSAGTVYNEQFF

d_gene: .
v_gene: TRBV19
j_gene: TRBJ2-7
CDR3aa: CASSIDQAVRLPYEQYF

d_gene: TRBD1
v_gene: TRBV3-1
j_gene: TRBJ2-4
CDR3aa: CASSPGQGTLAKNIQYF

d_gene: .
v_gene: TRBV27
j_gene: TRBJ1-2
CDR3aa: CASSSHRVPLRGYTF

d_gene: .
v_gene: TRBV12-3/TRBV12-4
j_gene: TRBJ1-6
CDR3aa: CASSPGDYNSPLHF

d_gene: TRBD2
v_gene: TRBV18
j_gene: TRBJ2-1
CDR3aa: CASSPRTSGSIGEQFF

d_gene: TRBD2
v_gene: TRBV3-1
j_gene: TRBJ2-7
CDR3aa: CASSHSGRATFGGNYEQYF

d_gene: TRBD2
v_gene: TRBV18
j_gene: TRBJ2-3
CDR3aa: CASSPTSGTGYTAQYF

d_gene: .
v_gene: TRBV20-1
j_gene: TRBJ2-3
CDR3aa: CSARAHMSTDTQYF

d_gene: .
v_gene: TRBV5-1
j_gene: TRBJ1-2
CDR3aa: CASSLGFEQAYGYTF

d_gene: .
v_gene: TRBV2
j_gene: TRBJ1-3
CDR3aa: CASSVEGTRNTIYF

d_gene: .
v_gene: TRBV20-1
j_gene: TRBJ2-2
CDR3aa: CSASGTYIGELFF

d_gene: TRBD1
v_gene: TRBV25-1
j_gene: TRBJ2-3
CDR3aa: CASSDGTGDTQYF

d_gene: .
v_gene: TRBV20-1
j_gene: TRBJ1-2
CDR3aa: CSASPDTPYGYTF

d_gene: .
v_gene: TRBV13
j_gene: TRBJ1-3
CDR3aa: CASSPASGNTIYF

d_gene: TRBD1
v_gene: TRBV20-1
j_gene: TRBJ1-1
CDR3aa: CSARRTGGRTEAFF

d_gene: .
v_gene: TRBV12-3/TRBV12-4
j_gene: TRBJ2-6
CDR3aa: CASRPDIMSVYAGANVLTF

d_gene: TRBD2
v_gene: TRBV6-2/TRBV6-3
j_gene: TRBJ2-3
CDR3aa: CASSTGLAGHTQYF

d_gene: .
v_gene: TRBV6-6
j_gene: TRBJ1-5
CDR3aa: CASSPYPEGGRNQPQHF

d_gene: .
v_gene: TRBV11-2
j_gene: TRBJ1-1
CDR3aa: CASSYRVGGTEAFF

d_gene: .
v_gene: TRBV7-6
j_gene: TRBJ2-1
CDR3aa: CASSSFPYYNEQFF

d_gene: .
v_gene: TRBV2
j_gene: TRBJ1-1
CDR3aa: CASRGGSVNTEAFF

d_gene: .
v_gene: TRBV10-2
j_gene: TRBJ2-1
CDR3aa: CASSEVRSSEQFF

d_gene: .
v_gene: TRBV2
j_gene: TRBJ1-2
CDR3aa: CASSPDSNYGYTF

d_gene: TRBD1
v_gene: TRBV27
j_gene: TRBJ2-3
CDR3aa: CASSRVYRGLVTDTQYF

d_gene: .
v_gene: TRBV6-6
j_gene: TRBJ2-5
CDR3aa: CASRRGGMNQETQYF

d_gene: TRBD1
v_gene: TRBV25-1
j_gene: TRBJ2-3
CDR3aa: CASSDPTGDGDTQYF

d_gene: TRBD1
v_gene: TRBV10-2
j_gene: TRBJ2-1
CDR3aa: CASSESTRDREQFF

d_gene: .
v_gene: TRBV28
j_gene: TRBJ1-5
CDR3aa: CASSLTSYSNQPQHF

d_gene: TRBD2
v_gene: TRBV7-2
j_gene: TRBJ2-3
CDR3aa: CASSFHSLVGLAGRTDTQYF

d_gene: .
v_gene: TRBV28
j_gene: TRBJ2-1
CDR3aa: CASSSNGQGWWQATNEQFF

d_gene: .
v_gene: TRBV2
j_gene: TRBJ1-5
CDR3aa: CASNRDTNQPQHF

d_gene: .
v_gene: TRBV5-6
j_gene: TRBJ2-1
CDR3aa: CASSLWRDEQFF